This T cell receptor (beta chain) was obtained from a study of identical twins. Study conclusions and caveats: Modeled out-of-frame TCR alpha sharing in monozygotic twins fell below observed levels. The degree of excess twin sharing was weaker in beta out-of-frame sequences. Some out-of-frame alpha sequences were shared by twins, and these showed excess low generation probability.

Each cDNA held unique molecular identifiers, and template switching gave it a universal primer site. TCRdb processed the 5' RACE reads anew with MiXCR; each CDR3 protein has one entry. The data show 640,000 or so distinct CDR3 sequences, with around 6.1% seen just once and around 1.7% held by the top ten. Details on this clonotype: Its antigen remains unknown.

V lost 3 bases, J lost 8 bases, and 10 bases lay in between. Germline V lookup: CDR1 ENHRY, CDR2 SYGVKD. The CDR3 length is 12 residues. This TCR derives from a man aged 18 to 30 in good health. The rearrangement links TRBV10-3 to TRBJ1-1; D might be TRBD1 (6 bases). The sample was naive T cells sorted from blood. CDR3 amino acids: CAISDTGAEAFF. CDR3 in DNA: TGTGCCATCAGTGATACGGGGGCAGAAGCTTTCTTT.